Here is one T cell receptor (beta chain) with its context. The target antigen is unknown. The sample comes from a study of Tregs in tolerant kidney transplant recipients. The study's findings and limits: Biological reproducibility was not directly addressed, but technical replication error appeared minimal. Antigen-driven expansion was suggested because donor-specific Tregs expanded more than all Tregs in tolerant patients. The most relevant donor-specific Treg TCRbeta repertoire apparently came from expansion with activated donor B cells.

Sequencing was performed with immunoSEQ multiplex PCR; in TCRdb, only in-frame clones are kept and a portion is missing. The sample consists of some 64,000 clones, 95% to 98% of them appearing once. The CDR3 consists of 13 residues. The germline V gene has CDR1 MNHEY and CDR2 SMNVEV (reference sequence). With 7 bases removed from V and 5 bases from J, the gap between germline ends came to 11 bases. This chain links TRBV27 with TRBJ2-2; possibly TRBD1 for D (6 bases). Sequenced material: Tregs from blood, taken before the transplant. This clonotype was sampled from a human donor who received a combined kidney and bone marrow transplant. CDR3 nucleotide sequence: TGTGCCAGCACCCGGACAGTTACCGGGGAGCTGTTTTTT. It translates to CASTRTVTGELFF.